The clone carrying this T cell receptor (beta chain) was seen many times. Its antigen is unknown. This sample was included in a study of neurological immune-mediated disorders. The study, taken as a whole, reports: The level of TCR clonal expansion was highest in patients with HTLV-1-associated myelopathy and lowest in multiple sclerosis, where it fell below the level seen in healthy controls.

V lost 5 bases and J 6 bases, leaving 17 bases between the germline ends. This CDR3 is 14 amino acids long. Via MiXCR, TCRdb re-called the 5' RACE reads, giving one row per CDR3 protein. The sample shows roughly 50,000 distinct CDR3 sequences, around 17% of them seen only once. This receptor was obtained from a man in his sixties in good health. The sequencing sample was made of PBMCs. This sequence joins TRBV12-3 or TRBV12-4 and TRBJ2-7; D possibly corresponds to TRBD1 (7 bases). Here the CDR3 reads CASSASGGGGEQYF. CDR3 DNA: TGTGCCAGCAGTGCCAGTGGAGGGGGCGGCGAGCAGTACTTC.